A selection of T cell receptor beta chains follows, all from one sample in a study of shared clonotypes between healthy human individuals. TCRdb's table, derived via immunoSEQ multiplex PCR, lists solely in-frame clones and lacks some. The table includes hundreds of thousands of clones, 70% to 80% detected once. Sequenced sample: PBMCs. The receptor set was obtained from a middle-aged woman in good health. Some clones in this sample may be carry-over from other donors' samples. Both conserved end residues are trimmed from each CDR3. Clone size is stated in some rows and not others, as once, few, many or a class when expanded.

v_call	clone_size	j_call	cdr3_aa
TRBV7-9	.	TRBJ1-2	ASNSGTGDGYT
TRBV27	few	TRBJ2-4	ASRTHLAGAKNIQY
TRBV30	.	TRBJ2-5	ACTGTHQETQY
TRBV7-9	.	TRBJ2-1	ASSSLGGARWLHEQF
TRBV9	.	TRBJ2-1	ASSPRPDSYNEQF
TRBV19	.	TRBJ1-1	ASSMAYEWTEAF
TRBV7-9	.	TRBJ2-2	ASSRTSFNTGELF
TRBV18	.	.	ASSPPTSGRNEQY
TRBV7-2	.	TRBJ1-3	ASSTPGRGGNTIY
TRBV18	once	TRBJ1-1	ASSPSIEWDTEAF
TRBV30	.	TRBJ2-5	AWSYSREETQY
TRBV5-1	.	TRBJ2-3	ASSLEGNTDTQY
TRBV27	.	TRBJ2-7	ASSHRDGYEQY
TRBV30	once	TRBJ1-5	AWSEGQYSNQPQH
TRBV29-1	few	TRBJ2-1	SVEAVWAGSGLNEQF
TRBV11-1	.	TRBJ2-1	ASSGTVGQGNNEQF
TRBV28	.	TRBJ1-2	ASHPPGGDDGYT
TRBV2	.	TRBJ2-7	ASSDGDSYEQY
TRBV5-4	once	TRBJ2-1	ASSLDFNEQF
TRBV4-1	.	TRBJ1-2	ASSQGQGPNYGYT
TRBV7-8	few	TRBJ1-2	ASSFSRGIQMKGYT
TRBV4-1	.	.	ASSPSIAGYTYEQY
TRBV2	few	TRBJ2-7	ASTGPAYSYEQY
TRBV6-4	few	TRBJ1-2	ASSDKDGSGYT
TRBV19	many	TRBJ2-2	ASSKGSGNTGELF
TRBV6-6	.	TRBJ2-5	ASSFTRGYQETQY
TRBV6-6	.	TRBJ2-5	ASSPPGRSQETQY
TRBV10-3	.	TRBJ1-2	AISEVGQGPSGYT
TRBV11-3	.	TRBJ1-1	ASSPRGGGTEAF
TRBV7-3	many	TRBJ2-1	ASSFGTNNEQF
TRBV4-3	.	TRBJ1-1	ASSQGLLENTEAF
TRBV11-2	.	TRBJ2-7	ASSLIDSYEQY
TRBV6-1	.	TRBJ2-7	ASSELGLGYGYEQY
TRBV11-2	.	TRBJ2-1	ASSLEGTSSYNEQF
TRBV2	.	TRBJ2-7	ASSEGPTGPRYEQY
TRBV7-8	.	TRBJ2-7	ASTPWDVLSYEQY
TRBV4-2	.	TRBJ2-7	ASSQGTSGAYEQY
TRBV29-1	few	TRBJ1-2	SVRSDEWGYT
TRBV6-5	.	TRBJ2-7	ASTDRNYEQY
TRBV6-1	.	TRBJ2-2	ASWGGVTNTGELF
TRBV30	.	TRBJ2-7	AWHLAGISYEQY
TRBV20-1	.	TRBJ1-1	SARTQVEAF
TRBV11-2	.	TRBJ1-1	ASSYTRDTEAF
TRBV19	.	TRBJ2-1	ASSPLGLEQF
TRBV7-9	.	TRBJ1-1	ASSLVDLNTEAF
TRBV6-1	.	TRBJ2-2	ASRDSPGPGELF
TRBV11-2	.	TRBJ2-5	ASSLASGRALETQY
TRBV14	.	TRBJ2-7	ASSPMHGFDYEQY
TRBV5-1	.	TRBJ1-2	ASSPDRDYGYT
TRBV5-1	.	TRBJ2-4	ASSPGTSGRGIQY
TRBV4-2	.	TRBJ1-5	ASSQDVQGKEPQH
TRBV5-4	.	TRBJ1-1	ASSLNRNTEAF
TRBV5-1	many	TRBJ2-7	ASSAAGEQY